The 2 T cell receptor beta chains below come from one sample, sequenced in a study of human T cells and chemical hapten exposure. In TCRdb, the RACE reads were re-called with MiXCR into one record per CDR3 protein. The top ten hold 1.4% of the sample, which has 70,000 or so distinct CDR3 sequences, 11% seen once. Indicated time point: patch test 3, about 24 weeks after DPC sensitization. Noted treatment: therapeutic diphenylcyclopropenone sensitization with weekly scalp DPC. This specimen consisted of whole blood, obtained in connection with sensitization to the hapten diphenylcyclopropenone (DPC). These receptors originate from a woman aged 45-65 years with alopecia areata. Some clones in this sample may be carry-over from other donors' samples.

This clonotype was observed many times. The chain uses TRBV11-1 and TRBJ2-3, with D unclear. Germline V lookup: CDR1 SGHAT, CDR2 FQDESV (reference sequence). Trimming pared 2 bases from V and 0 bases from J, leaving 3 bases between. This CDR3 region has 13 residues. The CDR3 loop is CASSLHSTDTQYF. In DNA, the CDR3 is TGTGCCAGCAGCTTACACAGCACAGATACGCAGTATTTT.

At least ten counts were recorded for this clonotype. The V and J genes are TRBV7-8 and TRBJ1-4; D might be TRBD1 (6 bases). The germline V and J ends were trimmed by 1 base and 7 bases, with 10 bases remaining between them. The CDR3 spans 14 residues. Germline CDR1 SGHVS, CDR2 FQNEAQ. The CDR3 region is CASSLETGSEKLFF. CDR3 bases: TGTGCCAGCAGCTTAGAAACAGGGAGTGAAAAACTGTTTTTT.